This T cell receptor (beta chain) was captured by sequencing in a study of blood T cell repertoires in COVID-19. Study as a whole: Samples taken during acute and convalescent COVID-19 were collected in the United States, Italy and Spain. The cDNA or gDNA used as material had been derived from T cells, B-cell-depleted T cells, or PBMCs.

Per the original data handling: Nucleated cell number was recorded as an estimate derived from reference gene primer amplification. TCRdb's table, derived via immunoSEQ multiplex PCR, lists solely in-frame clones and lacks some. That table supplies the V and J calls and clone size; D and trimming were determined from the DNA. The sample has over 50,000 clones; roughly 80% are singletons. The CDR3 sequence is 15 residues long. Unmatched junction bases numbered 11, after V lost 7 bases and J lost 8 bases. Per germline, CDR1 MNHEY and CDR2 SMNVEV (reference sequence). Seattle's enrolled individuals joined amid active infection and were then monitored longitudinally.

This TCR derives from a man aged 60 to 69 with COVID-19, enrolled during active disease. The genes are TRBV27 and TRBJ1-4, with TRBD1 identical over 9 bases. The sample consisted of peripheral blood. The CDR3 protein is CASKPTGGAAEKLFF. The CDR3 nucleotides are TGTGCCAGCAAGCCAACAGGGGGCGCCGCAGAAAAACTGTTTTTT.